One and the same sample provided the 20 T cell receptor beta chains below, sequenced in a study of blood T cell repertoires in COVID-19. Libraries were prepared by immunoSEQ multiplex PCR; TCRdb keeps only in-frame clonotypes and omits some of them. Of 200,000 or so clones in the sample, roughly 80% were seen once. The sequenced material came from PBMCs or T cells enriched from blood (not recorded which). The source is a man aged 60 to 75 who had recovered from COVID-19.

The gene calls are TRBV19 and TRBJ2-4; 8 nucleotides line up with TRBD1. V was clipped by 9 bases and J by 9 bases; unmatched bases: 7. Looked up from germline, CDR1 is LNHDA and CDR2 is SQIVND (reference sequence). The CDR3 contains 12 residues. The CDR3 spells CASTDRDLIQYF. In DNA form, the CDR3 reads TGTGCCAGCACGGACAGGGACCTCATTCAGTACTTC.

The rearrangement links TRBV27 to TRBJ2-3; 12 bases are a match to TRBD2. This CDR3 comprises 16 residues. With V trimmed by 7 bases and J by 2 bases, 7 bases remained unmatched. Germline CDR1 is MNHEY and CDR2 is SMNVEV (reference sequence). As DNA, the CDR3 is TGTGCCAGCAACCCTCTAGCGGGGGGGAACACAGATACGCAGTATTTT. Its translation: CASNPLAGGNTDTQYF.

The chain uses TRBV5-6 and TRBJ1-4; 8 bases fit TRBD1. This CDR3 has 14 residues. Germline V gene sequence: CDR1 SGHDT, CDR2 YYEEEE. Trimming took 0 bases from V and 7 from J; bases not matched to a gene: 2. CDR3 loop: CASSLVQGGEKLFF. CDR3 nucleotide sequence: TGTGCCAGCAGCTTGGTACAGGGGGGTGAAAAACTGTTTTTT.

This chain connects TRBV7-2 to TRBJ2-7, with D perhaps matching TRBD1 (6 bases). Per the germline V gene, CDR1 is SGHTA and CDR2 is FQGNSA. The CDR3 spans 14 residues. With 1 base removed from V and 5 bases from J, the gap between germline ends came to 12 bases. This chain's CDR3 is CASSLDWGPNEQYF. The DNA for the CDR3 is TGTGCCAGCAGCTTAGATTGGGGGCCCAACGAGCAGTACTTC.

The chain is built from TRBV11-3 and TRBJ1-6; 8 bases are a match to TRBD1. The CDR3 has 13 amino acids. V was clipped by 5 bases and J by 11 bases; unmatched bases: 5. Germline V gene sequence: CDR1 SGHNT, CDR2 YENEEA. The DNA for the CDR3 is TGTGCCAGCAGCCAACTCAGGGGGCCACCCCTCCACTTT. Protein: CASSQLRGPPLHF.

The rearrangement links TRBV14 to TRBJ2-1, with a weak D call TRBD2 (6 bases). From germline, CDR1 is SGHDN and CDR2 FVKESK. Deletions cut 1 base from V and 4 bases from J, with 11 bases between. The CDR3 length is 15 residues. This CDR3 is CASSQGGKKYNEQFF. CDR3 nucleotides: TGTGCCAGCAGCCAAGGCGGGAAAAAATACAATGAGCAGTTCTTC.

This chain uses TRBV4-3 with TRBJ2-3; 10 positions agree with TRBD2. The CDR3 is made up of 18 amino acids. Germline CDR1 LGHNA, CDR2 YSLEER. Unmatched junction bases numbered 13, after V lost 1 base and J lost 6 bases. The CDR3, as DNA: TGCGCCAGCAGCCAAGTAGTAAGCGGGGGGGCCTTCCCCGATACGCAGTATTTT. Its protein is CASSQVVSGGAFPDTQYF.

The chain recombines TRBV5-1 with TRBJ1-2; possible D gene TRBD1, 5 bases. The CDR3 spans 18 residues. Germline V gene sequence: CDR1 SGHRS, CDR2 YFSETQ. Trimming shortened V by 0 bases and J by 4 bases, and 22 bases separated the two germline ends. CDR3 coding DNA: TGCGCCAGCAGCTTGGTCGACAGCGTTGGATTGACTAGCTATGGCTACACCTTC. It encodes CASSLVDSVGLTSYGYTF. Full variable domain (rest looked up from reference TRBV5-1 and TRBJ1-2): KAGVTQTPRYLIKTRGQQVTLSCSPISGHRSVSWYQQTPGQGLQFLFEYFSETQRNKGNFPGRFSGRQFSNSRSEMNVSTLELGDSALYLCASSLVDSVGLTSYGYTFGSGTRLTVV.

V usage is TRBV6-5 and J usage is TRBJ2-3; TRBD2 aligns across 9 bases. The germline gives CDR1 MNHEY, CDR2 SVGAGI. V lost 8 bases, J lost 2 bases, and 5 bases stayed unmatched. The CDR3 has 14 residues. CDR3 residues: CASGAGGPTDTQYF. DNA for the CDR3: TGTGCCAGCGGAGCGGGGGGTCCCACAGATACGCAGTATTTT.

This clone was seen a single time. The DNA for the CDR3 is TGTGCCAGCAGTTACTCCCCCGGGGGAGGTGAGACCCAGTACTTC. Its protein is CASSYSPGGGETQYF. V gene TRBV6-2 or TRBV6-3 combines with J gene TRBJ2-5; TRBD2 is a possible D gene (6 bases). V was cut by 0 bases and J by 5 bases, with 13 bases left in between. CDR1 and CDR2 (germline): MNHEY, SVGEGT. The CDR3 has 15 amino acids.

The chain carries TRBV7-9 and TRBJ1-2, with D tentatively TRBD1 (5 bases). The CDR3 runs 17 residues. Trimming removed 3 bases from V and 0 bases from J, with 17 bases in between. CDR1 is SEHNR and CDR2 is FQNEAQ in the germline V gene (reference sequence). For the CDR3, the DNA is TGTGCCAGCAGCTTTAGAACAGGTCGCGCCACTAACTATGGCTACACCTTC. This gives the protein CASSFRTGRATNYGYTF.

The chain has TRBV6-5 and TRBJ2-2; TRBD1 matches at 10 bases. Looked up from germline, CDR1 is MNHEY and CDR2 is SVGAGI. The CDR3 sequence is 15 residues long. V gave up 6 bases and J gave up 5 bases; unmatched junction bases: 6. The CDR3 region is CASSRDRGGTGELFF. The CDR3 nucleotides are TGTGCCAGCAGCCGGGACAGGGGCGGAACCGGGGAGCTGTTTTTT.

Written as DNA, the CDR3 is TGTGCCAGCAGCTTAAGGGACACGGGAGGTGAAAAACTGTTTTTT. Translation gives CASSLRDTGGEKLFF. The rearrangement uses TRBV7-9 and TRBJ1-4; perhaps TRBD1 as D (6 bases). Germline V gene lookup returns CDR1 SEHNR and CDR2 FQNEAQ (reference sequence). The CDR3 is 15 residues long. V dropped 2 bases and J dropped 7 bases, with 14 bases sitting between them.

The rearrangement uses TRBV6-5 and TRBJ2-1; D may be TRBD2 (6 bases). There are 15 residues in the CDR3. The V end was cut by 0 bases, the J end by 4 bases, with 10 bases between. Germline V CDR1 and CDR2: MNHEY, SVGAGI. CDR3 in DNA: TGTGCCAGCAGTTACTCGGCGGGGTTGTACAATGAGCAGTTCTTC. Translation gives CASSYSAGLYNEQFF.

The chain links TRBV18 to TRBJ1-6, with a weak D call TRBD1 (6 bases). V lost 3 bases and J lost 10, with 19 bases in between. Germline CDR1 reads KGHSH; CDR2 reads LQKENI. The CDR3 sequence is 16 residues long. The CDR3 nucleotides are TGTGCCAGCTCACCCAGATCGGACAGCGCGGTCTCACCCCTCCACTTT. It codes for CASSPRSDSAVSPLHF.

CDR3 bases: TGTGCCAGCAGCTCGACAGGGGGTCCAGATACGCAGTATTTT. Amino acids: CASSSTGGPDTQYF. The chain links TRBV7-9 to TRBJ2-3; 9 positions match TRBD1. Germline V CDR1 and CDR2: SEHNR, FQNEAQ (reference sequence). V trimming: 4 bases; J trimming: 4 bases; junction bases outside the gene matches: 3. The CDR3 extends over 14 amino acids.

This chain uses TRBV6-5 with TRBJ1-1; D perhaps matches TRBD1 (6 bases). The germline V gene has CDR1 MNHEY and CDR2 SVGAGI. The ends were cut back, 6 bases at V and 1 base at J, with 12 bases in the middle. This CDR3 is 14 amino acids long. As DNA, the CDR3 is TGTGCCAGCAGATCGGACAGCTGGAACACTGAAGCTTTCTTT. This encodes CASRSDSWNTEAFF.

The chain has TRBV5-1 and TRBJ1-1; unclear D gene. Germline assignment: CDR1 SGHRS and CDR2 YFSETQ. V was cut by 4 bases and J by 4 bases, with 14 bases left in between. CDR3 length equals 14 residues. The CDR3: CASSRPAGGTEAFF. In nucleotides, the CDR3 is TGCGCCAGCAGCCGTCCTGCGGGAGGCACTGAAGCTTTCTTT.

The chain carries TRBV2 and TRBJ2-5; TRBD1 is a possible D gene (5 bases). Trimming took off 5 bases at V and 1 base at J, with 14 bases between the two ends. CDR1 and CDR2 from the germline V gene are SNHLY and FYNNEI. This CDR3 comprises 15 residues. The CDR3 sequence is CASSKTATIQETQYF. The CDR3 coding sequence is TGTGCCAGCAGTAAGACAGCTACTATCCAAGAGACCCAGTACTTC.

J is TRBJ2-2 and V is TRBV18; D is perhaps TRBD1 (5 bases). The V gene lost 3 bases and the J gene lost 5 bases, with 10 bases spanning the gap. Germline V gene lookup returns CDR1 KGHSH and CDR2 LQKENI. The CDR3 totals 14 residues. The CDR3 DNA reads as TGTGCCAGCTCACCCACGCAGGGAACCGGGGAGCTGTTTTTT. Translation: CASSPTQGTGELFF.